The 10 T cell receptor beta chains in this list originate from one sample, sequenced in a study of T cells in Graves' hyperthyroidism and ophthalmopathy. From RNA transcripts, TCR beta CDR3 regions were amplified. An initial round of RT-PCR targeting the TCR CDR3 relied on the HTBI primer set. Via MiXCR, TCRdb re-called the multiplex PCR reads, giving one row per CDR3 protein. Of almost 500,000 distinct CDR3 sequences in the sample, approximately 22% were seen once. The sample was blood. The receptors were sampled from a woman in her 70s with Graves' ophthalmopathy.

This sequence joins TRBV7-3 and TRBJ2-2; D may be TRBD2 (6 bases). Trimming left V 6 bases short and J 5 bases short, with 13 bases between. Germline V CDR1 and CDR2: SGHTA, FQGTGA. There are 14 residues in the CDR3. The CDR3 protein is CASRDPGGTGELFF. The CDR3 nucleotides are TGTGCCAGCAGGGATCCTGGGGGGACCGGGGAGCTGTTTTTT.

The CDR3 region is CASGLVTGIGGYTF. The CDR3 coding sequence is TGTGCTAGTGGTTTGGTAACAGGGATCGGTGGCTACACCTTC. The genes are TRBV12-5 and TRBJ1-2; possibly TRBD1 for D (6 bases). CDR3 length equals 14 residues. V was cut by 0 bases and J by 7 bases, with 12 bases left in between. Germline CDR1 is LGHNT and CDR2 is FRNRAP.

The gene calls are TRBV28 and TRBJ1-2; maybe TRBD1 (5 bases). Germline-derived CDR1 and CDR2 are MDHEN and SYDVKM. The CDR3 loop spans 19 amino acids. V was clipped by 6 bases and J by 8 bases, with 34 bases between them. The CDR3 DNA reads TGTGCCAGCAGACCTCCGGGGACTTTGGGTCCGACGGCTCATAAGGGCTACACCTTC. It is translated as CASRPPGTLGPTAHKGYTF.

CDR3 amino acids: CASRGGQAVDTQYF. The CDR3, as DNA: TGTGCCAGCAGGGGGGGACAGGCAGTAGATACGCAGTATTTT. This chain joins TRBV28 and TRBJ2-3; 8 bases line up with TRBD1. The CDR3 extends over 14 amino acids. Looked up from germline, CDR1 is MDHEN and CDR2 is SYDVKM. Trimming cost V 6 bases and J 5 bases; bases outside gene matches: 7.

This chain joins TRBV7-2 and TRBJ2-7, with 9 bases matching TRBD2. This CDR3 spans 15 amino acids. Germline CDR1 and CDR2: SGHTA and FQGNSA. J was trimmed by 5 bases and V by 0 bases; bases with no gene match: 5. The CDR3 DNA sequence: TGTGCCAGCAGCTTAGCGTCCGGGACTAGCCACGAGCAGTACTTC. This translates into CASSLASGTSHEQYF.

This clonotype was detected a few times. J is TRBJ1-3 and V is TRBV6-2 or TRBV6-3, with a possible D match to TRBD1 (5 bases). The CDR3 totals 15 residues. The V end lost 2 bases, the J end lost 4 bases, and 12 bases lay between the germline ends. Germline CDR1 reads MNHEY; CDR2 reads SVGEGT. The DNA for the CDR3 is TGTGCCAGCAGTTACACCGGGACGAACGGAAACACCATATATTTT. As protein: CASSYTGTNGNTIYF.

The sample holds many counts of this clonotype. CDR3 sequence (DNA): TGTGCCAGCATTCCTGGGAGCTCGGGGGAGCAGTACTTC. Translating it yields CASIPGSSGEQYF. The rearrangement links TRBV28 to TRBJ2-7; possible D gene TRBD2, 5 bases. Trimming removed 7 bases at V and 7 bases at J, with 17 bases between. Germline CDR1 reads MDHEN; CDR2 reads SYDVKM. This CDR3 spans 13 amino acids.

J is TRBJ2-3 and V is TRBV10-3, with D possibly matching TRBD1 (6 bases). From germline, CDR1 is ENHRY and CDR2 SYGVKD. Trimming shortened V by 11 bases and J by 0 bases, and 9 bases separated the two germline ends. The CDR3 is 12 residues long. CDR3 amino acids: CAAGQSTDTQYF. Here the CDR3 DNA reads TGTGCCGCCGGACAGAGCACAGATACGCAGTATTTT.

The rearrangement joins TRBV10-1 to TRBJ2-1, with TRBD2 identical over 7 bases. This CDR3 comprises 15 residues. Germline V lookup: CDR1 WNHNN, CDR2 SYGVQD (reference sequence). The V gene end was trimmed by 2 bases and the J gene end by 3 bases; junction bases not matched to a gene: 4. CDR3 residues: CASSERASGYNEQFF. The CDR3 nucleotides are TGCGCCAGCAGTGAGAGGGCTAGCGGCTACAATGAGCAGTTCTTC.

This clonotype was seen only a few times. The V and J genes are TRBV12-3 or TRBV12-4 and TRBJ2-4, with TRBD1 identical over 8 bases. V shed 2 bases and J 8 bases; nucleotides not matched to a gene: 5. CDR3 length: 14 amino acids. CDR3 DNA: TGTGCCAGCAGTTTATCAGGGGGCTTGGACATTCAGTACTTC. It yields the protein CASSLSGGLDIQYF.